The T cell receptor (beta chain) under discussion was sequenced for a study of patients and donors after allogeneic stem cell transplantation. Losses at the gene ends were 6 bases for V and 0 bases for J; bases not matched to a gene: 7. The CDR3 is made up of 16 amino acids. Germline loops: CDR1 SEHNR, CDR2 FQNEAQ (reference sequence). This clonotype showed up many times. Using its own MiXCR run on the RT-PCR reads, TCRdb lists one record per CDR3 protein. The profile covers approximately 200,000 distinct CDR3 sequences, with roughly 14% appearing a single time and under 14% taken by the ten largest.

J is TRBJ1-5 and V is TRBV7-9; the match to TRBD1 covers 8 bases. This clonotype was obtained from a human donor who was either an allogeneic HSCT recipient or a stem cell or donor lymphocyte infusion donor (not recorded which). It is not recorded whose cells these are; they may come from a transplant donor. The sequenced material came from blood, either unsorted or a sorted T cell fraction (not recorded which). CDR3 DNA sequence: TGTGCCAGCAGTCCAGGACAGGGACTTAGCAATCAGCCCCAGCATTTT. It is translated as CASSPGQGLSNQPQHF.